Following are 22 T cell receptor beta chains from one sample sequenced in a study of T cell responses to AZD1222 COVID-19 vaccine. Assay used: immunoSEQ multiplex PCR; TCRdb lists only in-frame clones, some missing. The sample has roughly 150,000 clones; approximately 88% are singletons. This specimen was peripheral blood, taken on day 0 of AZD1222 vaccination. The receptor set was obtained from an adult in good health.

The V and J genes are TRBV11-2 and TRBJ2-2; D gene uncertain. This CDR3 is built from 15 residues. CDR1 is SGHAT, CDR2 FQNNGV, per germline. V gave up 7 bases and J gave up 0 bases, with 12 bases separating them. The CDR3 DNA follows: TGTGCCAGCACCAAAGACCGGGCGAACACCGGGGAGCTGTTTTTT. Translation: CASTKDRANTGELFF.

This clone appeared a few times. Other DNA sequences in this specimen translate into the identical CDR3. The rearrangement uses TRBV2 and TRBJ1-2; a weak D match, TRBD1 (5 bases). This CDR3 spans 14 amino acids. Deletions cut 2 bases from V and 1 base from J, with 8 bases between. CDR1 is SNHLY and CDR2 is FYNNEI in the germline V gene. In nucleotides, the CDR3 is TGTGCCAGCAGTGAAAAGGGGTTTAACTATGGCTACACCTTC. The encoded protein is CASSEKGFNYGYTF.

J is TRBJ1-2 and V is TRBV5-6, with a tentative D call TRBD1 (6 bases). The CDR3 is made up of 16 amino acids. Trimming removed 0 bases from V and 1 base from J, with 13 bases in between. Per the germline V gene, CDR1 is SGHDT and CDR2 is YYEEEE. CDR3 bases: TGTGCCAGCAGCTTGGGACAGGTTATCAGTAACTATGGCTACACCTTC. Its protein is CASSLGQVISNYGYTF.

The chain is built from TRBV5-1 and TRBJ1-1; D is ambiguous. This CDR3 has 16 amino acids. Trimming shortened V by 4 bases and J by 0 bases, and 16 bases separated the two germline ends. Germline assignment: CDR1 SGHRS and CDR2 YFSETQ. The CDR3 DNA is TGCGCCAGCAGCCTCATTATGGGCAGCATGAACACTGAAGCTTTCTTT. This codes for CASSLIMGSMNTEAFF.

The chain couples TRBV6-5 to TRBJ1-6, with D uncertain. The germline gives CDR1 MNHEY, CDR2 SVGAGI. The CDR3 spans 13 residues. V was trimmed by 5 bases and J by 6 bases, leaving 8 bases between them. CDR3 amino acids: CASSPRPNSPLHF. CDR3 sequence (DNA): TGTGCCAGCAGTCCACGGCCTAATTCACCCCTCCACTTT.

In regard to this clone: An end of the junction differs from the germline gene, which may be a read error. The V and J genes are TRBV2 and TRBJ2-2, with 9 bases lining up with TRBD1. Germline-derived CDR1 and CDR2 are SNHLY and FYNNEI. This CDR3 has 13 residues. For the CDR3, the DNA is TGCGGAGTGGGACAGGGGAACACCGGGGAGCTGTTTTTT. Amino acid sequence: CGVGQGNTGELFF.

The chain has TRBV5-6 and TRBJ2-1, with TRBD2 as a possible D gene (6 bases). The CDR3 is 16 residues long. V gave up 4 bases and J gave up 5 bases, with 19 bases separating them. CDR1 and CDR2 (germline): SGHDT, YYEEEE. The DNA of the CDR3 is TGTGCCAGCAGCCGTTTCGACGGGGGAGCCAACAATGAGCAGTTCTTC. Encoded protein: CASSRFDGGANNEQFF. The complete variable domain, with remaining parts taken from reference TRBV5-6 and TRBJ2-1, reads DAGVTQSPTHLIKTRGQQVTLRCSPKSGHDTVSWYQQALGQGPQFIFQYYEEEERQRGNFPDRFSGHQFPNYSSELNVNALLLGDSALYLCASSRFDGGANNEQFFGPGTRLTVL.

This chain connects TRBV23-1 to TRBJ1-5, with a possible D match to TRBD1 (5 bases). TRBV23-1 is an ORF, with its function uncertain. CDR3 size: 15 residues. The ends were cut back, 4 bases at V and 1 base at J, with 11 bases in the middle. The CDR3 reads CASSPPEGSNQPQHF. In DNA, the CDR3 is TGCGCCAGCAGTCCCCCGGAGGGGAGCAATCAGCCCCAGCATTTT.

This chain uses TRBV6-5 with TRBJ2-7; TRBD2 aligns across 7 bases. Per the germline V gene, CDR1 is MNHEY and CDR2 is SVGAGI. The CDR3 spans 14 residues. V gave up 8 bases and J gave up 0 bases; unmatched junction bases: 7. This CDR3 is CASCREDISYEQYF. The CDR3, as DNA: TGTGCCAGCTGCCGGGAGGACATCTCCTACGAGCAGTACTTC.

This clone occurred once. J is TRBJ1-2 and V is TRBV6-1; 9 nucleotides agree with TRBD1. Germline lookup yields CDR1 MNHNS and CDR2 SASEGT. The CDR3 sequence is 14 residues long. The J segment lost 4 bases and the V segment lost 3 bases, leaving 3 bases of the junction unmatched. CDR3 sequence (DNA): TGTGCCAGCAGTGAGGGACAGGGAGTCTATGGCTACACCTTC. Residues: CASSEGQGVYGYTF.

The genes are TRBV6-6 and TRBJ1-1; no definite D call. This CDR3 has 13 residues. Germline CDR1 MNHNY, CDR2 SVGAGI (reference sequence). The V end lost 2 bases, the J end lost 6 bases, and 10 bases lay between the germline ends. The CDR3 reads CASSYDPRAEAFF. DNA of the CDR3: TGTGCCAGCAGTTACGACCCGAGGGCTGAAGCTTTCTTT.

CDR3 protein: CASSLGSPRDTQYF. Here the CDR3 DNA reads TGCGCCAGCAGTCTAGGGAGCCCACGAGATACGCAGTATTTT. The genes are TRBV5-1 and TRBJ2-3; TRBD2 might be the D (5 bases). Trimming removed 5 bases at V and 5 bases at J, with 15 bases between. Germline V gene lookup returns CDR1 SGHRS and CDR2 YFSETQ. The CDR3 length is 14 residues.

The chain employs TRBV5-1 and TRBJ1-6, with D perhaps matching TRBD1 (6 bases). Germline CDR1 reads SGHRS; CDR2 reads YFSETQ. The CDR3 spans 15 residues. The germline V and J ends were trimmed by 3 bases and 6 bases, with 13 bases remaining between them. CDR3 amino acids: CASSSGQSGNSPLHF. CDR3 sequence (DNA): TGCGCCAGCAGCTCCGGACAGAGCGGTAATTCACCCCTCCACTTT.

CDR3 region: CASSRLRDRVRTEAFF. CDR3 nucleotide sequence: TGTGCCAGCAGCCGCCTCCGGGACAGGGTTCGGACTGAAGCTTTCTTT. The chain joins TRBV3-1 (or the pseudogene TRBV3-2) to TRBJ1-1; 9 nucleotides align to TRBD1. The V gene's germline CDR1 is LGHDT and CDR2 YNNKEL (reference sequence). V was pared by 4 bases and J by 5 bases, with 11 bases of the junction left unmatched. The CDR3 consists of 16 residues.

The gene calls are TRBV29-1 and TRBJ1-2; D unclear. The CDR3 consists of 14 residues. The V gene's germline CDR1 is SQVTM and CDR2 ANQGSEA. With 5 bases removed from V and 0 bases from J, the gap between germline ends came to 13 bases. The CDR3 nucleotides read TGCAGCGTTAGGGTTGGGATGTCTAACTATGGCTACACCTTC. Its protein is CSVRVGMSNYGYTF.

The chain employs TRBV11-2 and TRBJ2-3, with D tentatively TRBD1 or TRBD2 (5 bases each). Trimming cost V 8 bases and J 5 bases, with 20 bases left between them. The CDR3 sequence is 15 residues long. The germline V gene has CDR1 SGHAT and CDR2 FQNNGV. CDR3 nucleotides: TGTGCCAGCGGACTGATGGGGACGGGGCTAGATACGCAGTATTTT. Its protein is CASGLMGTGLDTQYF.

The V and J genes are TRBV4-1 and TRBJ1-5; TRBD1 aligns across 8 bases. V trimming: 0 bases; J trimming: 10 bases; junction bases outside the gene matches: 11. The CDR3 is 16 residues long. Germline CDR1 MGHRA, CDR2 YSYEKL. CDR3 loop: CASSQDYATGVRPQHF. CDR3 bases: TGCGCCAGCAGCCAAGATTATGCGACAGGGGTAAGACCCCAGCATTTT.

The chain employs TRBV9 and TRBJ1-1; no definite D call. CDR3 length: 14 residues. Germline-derived CDR1 and CDR2 are SGDLS and YYNGEE. V was cut by 4 bases and J by 0 bases, with 10 bases left in between. DNA for the CDR3: TGTGCCAGCAGCTACGAAGCTATGAACACTGAAGCTTTCTTT. Its protein product is CASSYEAMNTEAFF.

This clone was found a few times. The chain carries TRBV2 and TRBJ1-6; D is ambiguous. Germline V gives CDR1 SNHLY, CDR2 FYNNEI. The CDR3 is made up of 16 amino acids. Trimming took 3 bases from V and 6 from J, leaving 15 bases between them. CDR3 protein: CASSESPSETNSPLHF. DNA of the CDR3: TGTGCCAGCAGTGAGTCCCCGTCGGAGACTAATTCACCCCTCCACTTT.

The J gene is TRBJ1-1, the V gene TRBV29-1; D not resolved. Germline V CDR1 and CDR2: SQVTM, ANQGSEA. V gave up 4 bases and J gave up 1 base, with 7 bases separating them. CDR3 length: 12 amino acids. The CDR3 loop is CSVVHGNTEAFF. CDR3 DNA: TGCAGCGTTGTCCACGGGAACACTGAAGCTTTCTTT.

This clone has more than one count but fewer than ten. The chain carries TRBV28 and TRBJ2-7, with TRBD1 identical over 8 bases. After removal of 3 bases from V and 6 bases from J, the junction contained 7 bases not matched to a gene. Germline V gene sequence: CDR1 MDHEN, CDR2 SYDVKM. CDR3 length: 14 amino acids. The CDR3 bases are TGTGCCAGCAGTTTGCAAACCACAGGGGGCGAGCAGTACTTC. Amino acids: CASSLQTTGGEQYF.

The chain couples TRBV19 to TRBJ2-2; D unclear. The CDR3 loop spans 14 amino acids. V was cut by 4 bases and J by 3 bases, with 9 bases left in between. Germline V lookup: CDR1 LNHDA, CDR2 SQIVND (reference sequence). For the CDR3, the DNA is TGTGCCAGTAGTACCCAGGTCCACACCGGGGAGCTGTTTTTT. It specifies CASSTQVHTGELFF.